This T cell receptor (beta chain) originates from a study of blood T cell repertoires in COVID-19. Per the authors' pipeline: Amplification with reference gene primers provided the estimates of nucleated cell counts. Produced via immunoSEQ multiplex PCR; TCRdb's table is partial and in-frame only. That table furnishes V, J and clone size, whereas the DNA furnished D and trimming. This sample yields fewer than 300,000 clones, of which about 91% are seen a single time; roughly 1.2% belongs to the top ten. The CDR3 runs to 13 residues. Germline CDR1 reads KGHDR; CDR2 reads SFDVKD. Trimming removed 7 bases from V and 0 bases from J, with 7 bases in between. Enrolled through a virtual design, the participants were between 18 and 89 years of age and came from approximately 25 US areas. Participants' reported clinical history set cohort assignment.

The receptor was derived from a woman between 40 and 55 years old with acute COVID-19. The chain links TRBV24-1 to TRBJ2-3, with unresolved D. The specimen sequenced was PBMCs or T cells enriched from blood (not recorded which). CDR3 in amino acids: CATRDGSTDTQYF. The CDR3 DNA reads TGTGCCACCAGAGACGGGAGCACAGATACGCAGTATTTT.